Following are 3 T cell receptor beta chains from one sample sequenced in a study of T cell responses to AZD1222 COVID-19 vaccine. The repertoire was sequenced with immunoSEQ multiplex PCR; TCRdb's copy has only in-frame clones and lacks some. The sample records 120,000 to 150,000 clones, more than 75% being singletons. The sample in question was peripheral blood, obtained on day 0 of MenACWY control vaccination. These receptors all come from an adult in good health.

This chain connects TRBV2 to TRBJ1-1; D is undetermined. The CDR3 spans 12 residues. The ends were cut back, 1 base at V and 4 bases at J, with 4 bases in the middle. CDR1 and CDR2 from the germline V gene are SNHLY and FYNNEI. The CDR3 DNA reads TGTGCCAGCAGTGAAGGTATCACTGAAGCTTTCTTT. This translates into CASSEGITEAFF.

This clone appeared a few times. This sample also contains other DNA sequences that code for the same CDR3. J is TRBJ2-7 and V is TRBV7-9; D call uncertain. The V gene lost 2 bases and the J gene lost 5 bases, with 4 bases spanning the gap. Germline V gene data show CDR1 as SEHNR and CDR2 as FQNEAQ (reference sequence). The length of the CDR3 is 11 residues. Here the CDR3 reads CASSLIDEQYF. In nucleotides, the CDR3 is TGTGCCAGCAGCTTAATTGACGAGCAGTACTTC. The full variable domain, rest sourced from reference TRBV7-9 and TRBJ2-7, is DTGVSQNPRHKITKRGQNVTFRCDPISEHNRLYWYRQTLGQGPEFLTYFQNEAQLEKSRLLSDRFSAERPKGSFSTLEIQRTEQGDSAMYLCASSLIDEQYFGPGTRLTVT.

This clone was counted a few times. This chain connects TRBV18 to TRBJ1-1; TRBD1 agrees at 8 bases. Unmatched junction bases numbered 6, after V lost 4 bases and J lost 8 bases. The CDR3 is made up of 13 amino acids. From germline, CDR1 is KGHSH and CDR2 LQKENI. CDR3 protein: CASSLDRGGEAFF. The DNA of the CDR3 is TGTGCCAGCTCACTTGACAGGGGCGGAGAAGCTTTCTTT.